The following is a T cell receptor beta chain sequence with its context. Based on CD45RO/CCR7/CD25/CD127/CD95/CD27, CD4+ regulatory, stem cell-like memory, naive and central memory cells were sorted. This sample was taken from a study of beta chain features in type 1 diabetes. The germline V gene encodes CDR1 SEHNR and CDR2 FQNEAQ (reference sequence). CDR3 length: 15 amino acids. V was shortened by 5 bases and J by 2 bases, with 15 bases between the two germline ends. TCRB transcripts that were expressed got sequenced, as all of the isolated RNA had been reverse transcribed. Only in-frame clones appear in the TCRdb table, and some are missing; sequencing was by immunoSEQ multiplex PCR. The sample holds about 240,000 clones, about 26% seen once.

This receptor was identified in a man aged 30 to 45 in good health. V and J are TRBV7-9 and TRBJ2-5; D may correspond to TRBD1 or TRBD2 (5 bases each). Sequencing was done on a sample of central memory CD4+ T cells from blood. CDR3 nucleotides: TGTGCCAGCAGCCGCCTCGGGACGGTACAAGAGACCCAGTACTTC. Translation gives CASSRLGTVQETQYF.